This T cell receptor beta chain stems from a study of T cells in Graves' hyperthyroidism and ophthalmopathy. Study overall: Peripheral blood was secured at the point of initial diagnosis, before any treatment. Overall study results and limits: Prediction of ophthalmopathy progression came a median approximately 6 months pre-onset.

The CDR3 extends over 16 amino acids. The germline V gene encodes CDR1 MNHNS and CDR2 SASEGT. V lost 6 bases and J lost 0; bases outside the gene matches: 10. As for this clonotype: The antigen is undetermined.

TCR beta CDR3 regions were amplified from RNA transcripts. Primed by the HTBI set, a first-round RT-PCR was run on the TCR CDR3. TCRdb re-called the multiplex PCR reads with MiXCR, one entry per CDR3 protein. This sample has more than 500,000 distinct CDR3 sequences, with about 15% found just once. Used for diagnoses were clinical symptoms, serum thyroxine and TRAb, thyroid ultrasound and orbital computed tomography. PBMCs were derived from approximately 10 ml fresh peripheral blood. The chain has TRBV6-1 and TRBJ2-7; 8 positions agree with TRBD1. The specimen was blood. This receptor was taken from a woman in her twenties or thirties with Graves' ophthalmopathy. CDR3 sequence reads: CASSSWTGMGSYEQYF. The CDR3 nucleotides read TGTGCCAGCAGCTCCTGGACAGGGATGGGCTCCTACGAGCAGTACTTC.